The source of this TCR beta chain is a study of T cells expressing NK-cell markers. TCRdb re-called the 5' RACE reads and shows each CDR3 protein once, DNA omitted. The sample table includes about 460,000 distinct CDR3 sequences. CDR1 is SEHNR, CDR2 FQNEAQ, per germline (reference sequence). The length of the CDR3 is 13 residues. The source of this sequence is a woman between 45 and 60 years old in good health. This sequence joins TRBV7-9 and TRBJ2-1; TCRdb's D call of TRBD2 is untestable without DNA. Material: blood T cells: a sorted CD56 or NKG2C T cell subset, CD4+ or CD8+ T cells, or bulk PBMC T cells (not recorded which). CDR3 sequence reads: CASSLMEGNEQFF.